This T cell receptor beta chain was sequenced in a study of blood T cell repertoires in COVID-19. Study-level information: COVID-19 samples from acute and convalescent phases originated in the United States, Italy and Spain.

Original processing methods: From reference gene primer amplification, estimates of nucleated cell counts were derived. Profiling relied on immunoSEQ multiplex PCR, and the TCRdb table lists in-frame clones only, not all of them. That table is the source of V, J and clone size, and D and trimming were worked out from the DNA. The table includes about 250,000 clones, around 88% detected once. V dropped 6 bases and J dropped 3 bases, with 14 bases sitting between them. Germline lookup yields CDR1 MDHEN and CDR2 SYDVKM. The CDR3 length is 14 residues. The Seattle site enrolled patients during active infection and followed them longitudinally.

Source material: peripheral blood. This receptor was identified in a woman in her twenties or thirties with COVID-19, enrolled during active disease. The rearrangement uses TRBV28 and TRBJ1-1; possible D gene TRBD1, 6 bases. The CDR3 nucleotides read TGTGCCAGCAGCTCCTCCGACAGGCACACTGAAGCTTTCTTT. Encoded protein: CASSSSDRHTEAFF.